Listed below are T cell receptor beta chains from one sample, sequenced in a study of blood T cell repertoires in COVID-19. Sequenced by immunoSEQ multiplex PCR; TCRdb stores in-frame clones only, minus some. The sample holds some 190,000 clones; roughly 86% are singletons and the top ten take less than 6.5%. The sample taken for sequencing was peripheral blood. All receptors derive from a woman aged 70-85 years with active or convalescent COVID-19. Both conserved end residues are part of each CDR3. The D gene is left open where the match is weak. A clone size is listed for some rows: how often the clone was seen (once, few, many), or a class if it is expanded.

V gene	J gene	D gene	clone size	CDR3 protein	CDR3 DNA
TRBV7-6	TRBJ2-7	NA	NA	CASSYGTSDEQYF	TGTGCCAGCAGCTATGGGACTTCGGACGAGCAGTACTTC
TRBV7-9	TRBJ1-1	TRBD1	NA	CASSSRMGQGRRNTEAFF	TGTGCCAGCAGCTCGCGAATGGGACAGGGGAGAAGAAACACTGAAGCTTTCTTT
TRBV7-6	TRBJ2-5	TRBD2	NA	CASSPGLAGVETQYF	TGTGCCAGCAGCCCAGGACTAGCGGGAGTAGAGACCCAGTACTTC
TRBV5-6	TRBJ1-1	NA	NA	CASSVLDRTNTEAFF	TGTGCCAGCAGCGTGCTCGACAGGACGAACACTGAAGCTTTCTTT
TRBV20-1	TRBJ2-5	TRBD2	NA	CSASPSGSVYETQYF	TGCAGTGCCAGTCCTAGCGGGAGTGTTTATGAGACCCAGTACTTC
TRBV2	TRBJ2-3	NA	NA	CASSYTTDTQYF	TGTGCCAGCAGCTATACGACAGATACGCAGTATTTT
TRBV28	TRBJ2-5	TRBD2	NA	CASSAPGLAGETQYF	TGTGCCAGCAGTGCCCCCGGACTAGCGGGAGAGACCCAGTACTTC
TRBV28	TRBJ2-7	TRBD1	NA	CASSIMTGPTYEQYF	TGTGCCAGCAGTATTATGACAGGGCCGACCTACGAGCAGTACTTC
TRBV5-4	TRBJ2-3	NA	NA	CASSPGAGARGDTQYF	TGTGCCAGCAGCCCGGGGGCGGGAGCACGGGGAGATACGCAGTATTTT
TRBV4-2	TRBJ2-1	TRBD2	once	CASSHRLAGGLNEQFF	TGTGCCAGCAGCCACAGACTAGCGGGAGGTCTCAATGAGCAGTTCTTC
TRBV4-1	TRBJ1-6	NA	once	CASSQVISSVFSPLHF	TGCGCCAGCAGCCAAGTAATCTCTTCGGTTTTTTCACCCCTCCACTTT
TRBV10-3	TRBJ1-5	NA	NA	CAISESIVVVDRSNQPQHF	TGTGCCATCAGTGAGTCGATCGTGGTAGTGGACAGAAGCAATCAGCCCCAGCATTTT
TRBV5-5	TRBJ2-1	TRBD1	NA	CASIPAMDRVPNEQFF	TGTGCCAGCATCCCGGCAATGGACAGGGTCCCCAATGAGCAGTTCTTC
TRBV5-1	TRBJ1-1	NA	NA	CASIGDPQVSNTEAFF	TGCGCCAGCATAGGTGATCCACAGGTCTCGAACACTGAAGCTTTCTTT
TRBV18	TRBJ1-4	NA	NA	CASSPPGGPGEKLFF	TGTGCCAGCTCACCACCGGGGGGTCCGGGTGAAAAACTGTTTTTT
TRBV27	TRBJ2-1	TRBD1	NA	CASSIPAGGYNEQFF	TGTGCCAGCAGTATTCCGGCAGGGGGCTACAATGAGCAGTTCTTC
TRBV18	TRBJ2-5	NA	NA	CASSPSGQYQETQYF	TGTGCCAGCTCACCATCAGGACAGTACCAAGAGACCCAGTACTTC
TRBV25-1	TRBJ2-3	NA	NA	CASSEWGSGGGTDTQYF	TGTGCCAGCAGTGAATGGGGTAGCGGAGGGGGCACAGATACGCAGTATTTT
TRBV18	TRBJ2-2	TRBD1	once	CASSPQRTGGNTGELFF	TGTGCCAGCTCACCACAAAGGACAGGGGGAAACACCGGGGAGCTGTTTTTT
TRBV6-5	TRBJ2-7	NA	few	CASSRGVSSYEQYF	TGTGCCAGCAGTAGGGGTGTCAGCTCCTACGAGCAGTACTTC
TRBV7-9	TRBJ2-2	TRBD1	NA	CASSGRQGNTGELFF	TGTGCCAGCAGCGGTAGACAGGGGAACACCGGGGAGCTGTTTTTT
TRBV19	TRBJ2-2	TRBD2	NA	CASSTLRGLAGTNTGELFF	TGTGCCAGTAGTACCTTGCGGGGACTAGCGGGAACTAACACCGGGGAGCTGTTTTTT
TRBV3-1/TRBV3-2	TRBJ2-2	NA	NA	CASSQSGVAGELFF	TGTGCCAGCAGCCAGTCAGGGGTCGCCGGGGAGCTGTTTTTT
TRBV19	TRBJ2-1	TRBD2	NA	CASSRSGSLDEQFF	TGTGCCAGTAGCCGCAGCGGGAGTTTGGATGAGCAGTTCTTC
TRBV4-1	TRBJ1-2	NA	NA	CASSQMTASYGYTF	TGCGCCAGCAGCCAGATGACAGCATCCTATGGCTACACCTTC
TRBV5-1	TRBJ2-3	NA	NA	CASSPASGSSTDTQYF	TGCGCCAGCAGCCCCGCGAGCGGTTCTAGCACAGATACGCAGTATTTT
TRBV7-2	TRBJ1-5	TRBD1	NA	CASSLRTGTDQPQHF	TGTGCCAGCAGCTTGAGGACAGGGACGGATCAGCCCCAGCATTTT
TRBV6-5	TRBJ1-4	NA	NA	CASSSFAVATNEKLFF	TGTGCCAGCAGTTCGTTCGCGGTTGCAACTAATGAAAAACTGTTTTTT
TRBV20-1	TRBJ2-5	NA	NA	CSASYRFRLQETQYF	TGCAGTGCTAGTTACAGGTTTCGTTTACAAGAGACCCAGTACTTC
TRBV5-1	TRBJ2-7	NA	NA	CASSVLAGPSYEQYF	TGCGCCAGCAGCGTACTCGCGGGACCCTCCTACGAGCAGTACTTC
TRBV15	TRBJ2-3	TRBD2	NA	CATSLGTSGKDTQYF	TGTGCCACCAGCCTTGGGACTAGCGGGAAGGATACGCAGTATTTT
TRBV5-6	TRBJ1-6	TRBD1	NA	CASSPGGLRDRDLNSPLHF	TGTGCCAGCAGCCCAGGGGGTCTTCGGGACAGGGATCTTAATTCACCCCTCCACTTT
TRBV19	TRBJ2-5	TRBD2	NA	CASSIEDSGGGETQYF	TGTGCCAGTAGTATAGAGGATAGCGGGGGAGGAGAGACCCAGTACTTC
TRBV27	TRBJ1-1	NA	NA	CASSLSQGGNTEAFF	TGTGCCAGCAGTTTATCTCAGGGCGGGAACACTGAAGCTTTCTTT
TRBV5-1	TRBJ2-1	TRBD1	NA	CASSLMQGALNEQFF	TGCGCCAGCAGCTTGATGCAGGGGGCCCTAAATGAGCAGTTCTTC
TRBV7-9	TRBJ1-2	NA	NA	CASSLQGPRDGYTF	TGTGCCAGCAGCTTACAGGGGCCCAGGGACGGCTACACCTTC
TRBV18	TRBJ2-2	NA	NA	CASSRTESNTGELFF	TGTGCCAGCTCCCGGACAGAATCGAACACCGGGGAGCTGTTTTTT
TRBV6-2/TRBV6-3	TRBJ1-2	TRBD1	NA	CASSDPGQGYGYTF	TGTGCCAGCAGTGACCCGGGACAGGGGTATGGCTACACCTTC
TRBV3-1/TRBV3-2	TRBJ2-5	NA	NA	CASSQDVTGRETQYF	TGTGCCAGCAGCCAAGATGTGACAGGGAGGGAGACCCAGTACTTC
TRBV21-1	TRBJ1-1	NA	NA	CASSRGPNTEAFF	TGTGCCAGCAGCAGGGGGCCGAACACTGAAGCTTTCTTT
TRBV25-1	TRBJ2-7	TRBD2	few	CASSVAGLSYEQYF	TGTGCCAGCAGTGTAGCGGGCCTCTCCTACGAGCAGTACTTC
TRBV4-1	TRBJ1-5	NA	NA	CASSPTTGTNQPQHF	TGCGCCAGCAGCCCGACTACAGGGACCAATCAGCCCCAGCATTTT
TRBV6-5	TRBJ1-6	NA	NA	CASSYEQGAGSPLHF	TGTGCCAGCAGTTACGAACAGGGCGCAGGTTCACCCCTCCACTTT
TRBV5-1	TRBJ2-5	NA	NA	CASSSRGLQETQYF	TGCGCCAGCAGCTCCCGAGGGCTCCAAGAGACCCAGTACTTC
TRBV19	TRBJ2-7	NA	NA	CASSPGTSGIYEQYF	TGTGCCAGTAGCCCCGGGACTTCTGGGATCTACGAGCAGTACTTC
TRBV5-1	TRBJ2-7	TRBD2	NA	CASSLTAGVEEQYF	TGCGCCAGCAGCTTGACAGCGGGAGTGGAAGAGCAGTACTTC
TRBV21-1	TRBJ2-7	NA	NA	CASSETSYEQYF	TGTGCCAGCAGTGAGACTAGCTACGAGCAGTACTTC
TRBV5-1	TRBJ2-7	NA	NA	CASSLEGGPHEQYF	TGCGCCAGCAGCTTGGAGGGGGGGCCCCACGAGCAGTACTTC
TRBV5-1	TRBJ1-2	TRBD1	NA	CASSPGTGDYGYTF	TGCGCCAGCAGCCCCGGGACAGGGGACTATGGCTACACCTTC
TRBV19	TRBJ2-2	NA	NA	CASSIQPGTLPGTGELFF	TGTGCCAGTAGTATTCAGCCAGGGACTCTCCCCGGCACCGGGGAGCTGTTTTTT
TRBV29-1	TRBJ2-7	TRBD2	NA	CSVKKGGPTEQYF	TGCAGCGTAAAGAAGGGAGGGCCGACCGAGCAGTACTTC
TRBV6-5	TRBJ1-6	TRBD1	NA	CASNEGDSPNSPLHF	TGTGCCAGCAACGAAGGGGACAGCCCTAATTCACCCCTCCACTTT
TRBV24-1	TRBJ2-3	NA	NA	CATSVADNTDTQYF	TGTGCCACCAGTGTAGCAGATAACACAGATACGCAGTATTTT
TRBV19	TRBJ2-1	NA	NA	CASSLGTFEQFF	TGTGCCAGTAGCCTAGGGACTTTTGAGCAGTTCTTC
TRBV28	TRBJ1-6	TRBD1	few	CASSNRKNRGRSVF	TGTGCCAGCAGTAATCGTAAGAACAGGGGGCGCAGTGTCTTT